The present TCR beta chain was sequenced within a study of T-cell memory formation after mild COVID-19. As regards this clonotype: The antigen remains unidentified.

Researchers used 5'RACE with constant-segment primers to make TCR alpha and TCR beta cDNA libraries that carry sample barcodes and UMIs. TCRdb passed the 5' RACE reads through MiXCR, listing each CDR3 protein once. The sample lists about 210,000 distinct CDR3 sequences; under 30% were seen once. Study-wide points: Later expanders leaned CD4+, whereas clones that contracted between day 15 and 85 were balanced CD4/CD8.

This sequence originates from an adult woman who had mild COVID-19 (a few samples of this study predate the infection). Cell type and time point are not known. Sequencing used PBMCs or a T cell subset sorted from them (not recorded which).

The CDR3 sequence is CASSPKAYVVAGKETQYF. The CDR3 nucleotides are TGTGCCAGCTCACCGAAGGCCTACGTGGTAGCGGGGAAAGAGACCCAGTACTTC. The rearrangement links TRBV18 to TRBJ2-5; 8 bases are shared with TRBD2. Germline trimming cut 3 bases from V and 3 bases from J; bases unmatched to any gene: 15. From germline, CDR1 is KGHSH and CDR2 LQKENI. The CDR3 consists of 18 residues.